This TCR beta chain was recovered during a study of blood T cell repertoires in COVID-19. Clones were read by immunoSEQ multiplex PCR, and TCRdb kept only the in-frame ones, dropping some. The sample includes tens of thousands of clones, 91% of them seen just once. The V gene lost 8 bases and the J gene lost 0 bases, with 15 bases spanning the gap. The CDR3 has 15 amino acids. Germline V gene data show CDR1 as SEHNR and CDR2 as FQNEAQ (reference sequence). Input material: peripheral blood. The receptor's source is a man between 45 and 60 years old with active COVID-19. This chain joins TRBV7-9 and TRBJ2-3; perhaps TRBD2 as D (6 bases). The CDR3 is CASAQASGSTDTQYF. CDR3 nucleotide sequence: TGTGCCAGCGCCCAGGCGAGCGGGAGCACAGATACGCAGTATTTT.